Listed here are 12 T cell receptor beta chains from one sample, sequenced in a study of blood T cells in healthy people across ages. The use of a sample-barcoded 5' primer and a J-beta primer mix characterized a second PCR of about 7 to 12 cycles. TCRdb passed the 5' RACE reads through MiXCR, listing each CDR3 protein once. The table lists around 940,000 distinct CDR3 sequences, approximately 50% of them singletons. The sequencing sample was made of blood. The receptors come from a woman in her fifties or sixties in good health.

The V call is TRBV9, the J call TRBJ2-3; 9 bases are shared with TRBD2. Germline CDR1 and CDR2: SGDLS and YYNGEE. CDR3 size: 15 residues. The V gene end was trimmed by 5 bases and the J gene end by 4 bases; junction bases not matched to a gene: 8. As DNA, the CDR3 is TGTGCCAGCAGTCTAGCGGGGAGGGGGGCAGATACGCAGTATTTT. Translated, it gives CASSLAGRGADTQYF.

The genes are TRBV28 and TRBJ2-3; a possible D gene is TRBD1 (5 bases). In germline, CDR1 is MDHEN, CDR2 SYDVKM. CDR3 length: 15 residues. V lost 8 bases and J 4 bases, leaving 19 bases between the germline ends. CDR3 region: CASLGWGEGADTQYF. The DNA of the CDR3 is TGTGCCAGCCTGGGCTGGGGCGAAGGGGCAGATACGCAGTATTTT.

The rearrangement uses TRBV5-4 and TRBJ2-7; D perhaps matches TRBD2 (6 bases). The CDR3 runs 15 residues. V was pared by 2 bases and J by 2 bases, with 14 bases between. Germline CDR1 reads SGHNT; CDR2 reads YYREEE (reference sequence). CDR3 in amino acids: CASSFRGLLTYEQYF. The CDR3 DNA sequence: TGTGCCAGCAGCTTTAGGGGACTGCTGACCTACGAGCAGTACTTC.

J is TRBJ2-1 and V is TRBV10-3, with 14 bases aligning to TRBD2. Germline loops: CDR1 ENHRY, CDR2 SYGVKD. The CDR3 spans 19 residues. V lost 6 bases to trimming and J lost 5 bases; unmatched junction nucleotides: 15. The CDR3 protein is CAIREPPRTSGRINNEQFF. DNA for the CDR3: TGTGCCATCAGAGAGCCACCGAGGACTAGCGGGAGGATCAACAATGAGCAGTTCTTC.

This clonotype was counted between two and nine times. The CDR3 DNA is TGTGCCAGCAGTCCCAGGTGGGGGAATCAGCCCCAGCATTTT. As protein: CASSPRWGNQPQHF. The chain links TRBV27 to TRBJ1-5; D perhaps matches TRBD1 (5 bases). This CDR3 is 14 amino acids long. V was shortened by 5 bases and J by 4 bases, with 12 bases between the two germline ends. Germline CDR1 is MNHEY and CDR2 is SMNVEV (reference sequence).

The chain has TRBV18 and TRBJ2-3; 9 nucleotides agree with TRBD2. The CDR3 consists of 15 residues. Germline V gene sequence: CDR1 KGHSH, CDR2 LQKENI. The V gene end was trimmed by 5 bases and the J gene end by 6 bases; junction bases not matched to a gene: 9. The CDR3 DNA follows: TGTGCCAGCTCATCCAGGCGGGAGGGTCGCGATACGCAGTATTTT. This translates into CASSSRREGRDTQYF.

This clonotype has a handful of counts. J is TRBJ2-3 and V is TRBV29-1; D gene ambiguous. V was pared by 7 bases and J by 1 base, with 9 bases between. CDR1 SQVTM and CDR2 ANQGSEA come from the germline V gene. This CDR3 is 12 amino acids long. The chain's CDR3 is CSGRFGTDTQYF. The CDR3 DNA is TGCAGCGGGCGGTTCGGCACAGATACGCAGTATTTT.

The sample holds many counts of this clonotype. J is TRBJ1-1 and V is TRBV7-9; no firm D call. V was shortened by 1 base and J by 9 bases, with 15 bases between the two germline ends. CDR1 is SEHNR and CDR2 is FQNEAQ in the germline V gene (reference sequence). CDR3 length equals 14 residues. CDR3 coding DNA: TGTGCCAGCAGCTTAGAGGGTCGGGGTTTTAAAGCTTTCTTT. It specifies CASSLEGRGFKAFF.

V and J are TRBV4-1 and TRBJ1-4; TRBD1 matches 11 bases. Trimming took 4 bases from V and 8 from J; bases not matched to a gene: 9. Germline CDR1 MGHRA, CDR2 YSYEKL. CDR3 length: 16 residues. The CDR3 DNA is TGCGCCAGCAGCCCTTCCCGGACAGGGGGCGTGGAAAAACTGTTTTTT. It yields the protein CASSPSRTGGVEKLFF.

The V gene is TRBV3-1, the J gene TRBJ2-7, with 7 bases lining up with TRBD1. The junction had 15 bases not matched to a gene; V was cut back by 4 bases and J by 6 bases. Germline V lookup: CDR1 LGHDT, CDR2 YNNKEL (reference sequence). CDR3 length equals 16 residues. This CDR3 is CASSRYPTGEVGEQYF. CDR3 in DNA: TGTGCCAGCAGCCGATACCCAACAGGGGAAGTGGGCGAGCAGTACTTC.

The CDR3 reads CASSFGLNSPLHF. Here the CDR3 DNA reads TGTGCCAGCAGTTTTGGGCTGAATTCACCCCTCCACTTT. The J gene is TRBJ1-6, the V gene TRBV27; D not certain. This CDR3 is 13 amino acids long. V shed 3 bases and J shed 7 bases, with 7 bases lying between them. The V gene's germline CDR1 is MNHEY and CDR2 SMNVEV (reference sequence).

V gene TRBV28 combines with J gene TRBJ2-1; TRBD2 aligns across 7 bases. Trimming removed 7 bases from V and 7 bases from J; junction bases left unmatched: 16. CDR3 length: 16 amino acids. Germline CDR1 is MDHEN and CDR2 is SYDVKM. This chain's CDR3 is CASTGPNREVWNEQFF. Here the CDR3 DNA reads TGTGCCAGCACCGGTCCCAACCGGGAGGTCTGGAATGAGCAGTTCTTC.